This TCR beta chain was observed in a study of shared clonotypes between healthy human individuals. Study-wide context: Every donor yielded three CD4 naive, three CD4 memory, two CD8 naive and one CD8 memory plate. The study, taken as a whole, reports: Clonotypes not shared had lower generation probabilities than those common to all four donors. Genetic and exposure-history diversity was limited by the small donor number.

A note on this clone: Its antigen is unidentified.

The sorted-subset replicate PCRs were given 150 to 250 ng DNA, which is tens of thousands of T cell genomes. Using immunoSEQ multiplex PCR, the repertoire was profiled, and TCRdb retains in-frame clones only, with some absent. In the table there are about 2.4 million clones, approximately 94% of which are singletons. V was shortened by 7 bases and J by 2 bases, with 14 bases between the two germline ends. The CDR3 has 13 residues. The germline V gene has CDR1 SQVTM and CDR2 ANQGSEA. Sequences were obtained from naive CD4+ T cells from PBMCs. Subset defined: CD45RA+ positively selected. The genes are TRBV29-1 and TRBJ1-2; weak D call: TRBD1 (5 bases). The sequence came from a man aged 18 to 29 in good health. Some clones in this sample may be carry-over from other donors' samples. The CDR3 is CSALLGQNYGYTF. CDR3 nucleotide sequence: TGCAGCGCATTGCTGGGGCAGAACTATGGCTACACCTTC.